This T cell receptor beta chain was observed in a study of blood T cell repertoires in COVID-19. About the study: T cells, B-cell-depleted T cells, or PBMCs supplied cDNA or gDNA.

This clone came up once. V dropped 7 bases and J dropped 6; count of bases not matched to a gene: 7. Germline V gene sequence: CDR1 MNHEY, CDR2 SMNVEV (reference sequence). This CDR3 is built from 14 residues. Per the original data handling: Researchers report that nucleated cell counts were estimated from reference gene primer amplification. Sequencing used immunoSEQ multiplex PCR; TCRdb keeps in-frame clones, though not all of them. The DNA was the basis for D and trimming; V, J and clone size are from that table. Seen here are some 80,000 clones, around 82% observed once, and the top ten hold approximately 7.3%.

Sequencing was done on a sample of peripheral blood. The receptor was derived from a human donor in a cohort sampled during active COVID-19. The V gene is TRBV27, the J gene TRBJ2-3; 10 nucleotides line up with TRBD2. The CDR3 sequence is CASTGLASLDTQYF. The CDR3 DNA is TGTGCCAGCACGGGACTAGCGAGTTTGGATACGCAGTATTTT.